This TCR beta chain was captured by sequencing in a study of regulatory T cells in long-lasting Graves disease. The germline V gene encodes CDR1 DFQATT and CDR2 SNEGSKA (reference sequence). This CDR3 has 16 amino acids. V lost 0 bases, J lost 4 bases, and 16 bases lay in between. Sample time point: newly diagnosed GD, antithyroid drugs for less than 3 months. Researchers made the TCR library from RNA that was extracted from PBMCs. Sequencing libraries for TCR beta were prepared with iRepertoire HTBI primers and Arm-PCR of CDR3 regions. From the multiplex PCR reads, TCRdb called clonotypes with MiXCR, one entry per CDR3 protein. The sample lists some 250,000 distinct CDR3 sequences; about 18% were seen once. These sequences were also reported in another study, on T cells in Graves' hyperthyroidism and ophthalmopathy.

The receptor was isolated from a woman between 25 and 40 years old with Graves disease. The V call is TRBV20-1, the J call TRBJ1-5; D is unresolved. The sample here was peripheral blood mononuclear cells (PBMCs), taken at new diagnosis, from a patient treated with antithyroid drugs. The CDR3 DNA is TGCAGTGCTAGAGATGCCGGGTCCACCAAAAATCAGCCCCAGCATTTT. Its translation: CSARDAGSTKNQPQHF.